A single sample gave rise to the 30 T cell receptor beta chains below, sequenced in a study of blood T cell repertoires in COVID-19. Only in-frame clones appear in the TCRdb table, and some are missing; sequencing was by immunoSEQ multiplex PCR. The sample lists 200,000 to 250,000 clones, less than 90% occurring once. Sequencing input: PBMCs or T cells enriched from blood (not recorded which). The receptors stem from a woman between 40 and 50 years old who had recovered from COVID-19.

J is TRBJ1-2 and V is TRBV7-9, with 9 bases aligning to TRBD1. V was pared by 5 bases and J by 0 bases, with 4 bases of the junction left unmatched. Per the germline V gene, CDR1 is SEHNR and CDR2 is FQNEAQ (reference sequence). This CDR3 is 15 amino acids long. CDR3 region: CASSRTGDPNYGYTF. DNA for the CDR3: TGTGCCAGCAGCCGGACAGGGGATCCTAACTATGGCTACACCTTC.

V usage is TRBV10-3 and J usage is TRBJ2-5, with 8 bases identical to TRBD2. V was clipped by 3 bases and J by 5 bases; unmatched bases: 8. Looked up from germline, CDR1 is ENHRY and CDR2 is SYGVKD. The length of the CDR3 is 15 residues. CDR3 in DNA: TGTGCCATCAGTGACGGGACTAGTAGTCGGGAGACCCAGTACTTC. Protein product: CAISDGTSSRETQYF.

This chain connects TRBV5-1 to TRBJ2-1; 12 nucleotides align to TRBD1. The J segment lost 2 bases and the V segment lost 2 bases, leaving 11 bases of the junction unmatched. In germline, CDR1 is SGHRS, CDR2 YFSETQ. The CDR3 spans 19 residues. Here the CDR3 DNA reads TGCGCCAGCAGCTTCCCCCCCGGGGACAGGGGGCGAACCTACAATGAGCAGTTCTTC. Its protein is CASSFPPGDRGRTYNEQFF.

The chain recombines TRBV7-2 with TRBJ1-1; the D is unclear. The V and J ends lost 3 bases and 1 base respectively, with 6 bases between them. CDR3 length: 13 amino acids. Germline-derived CDR1 and CDR2 are SGHTA and FQGNSA. CDR3 sequence (DNA): TGTGCCAGCAGCTTCAGGTGGAACACTGAAGCTTTCTTT. Its protein is CASSFRWNTEAFF.

The V call is TRBV10-3, the J call TRBJ1-3; a weak D match, TRBD1 (5 bases). Trimming removed 8 bases from V and 1 base from J, with 9 bases in between. The germline gives CDR1 ENHRY, CDR2 SYGVKD. There are 13 residues in the CDR3. The DNA of the CDR3 is TGTGCCATCGGGAGGGGATCTGGAAACACCATATATTTT. Protein: CAIGRGSGNTIYF.

The CDR3 here is CASSYGGSGQETQYF. The CDR3, as DNA: TGTGCCAGCAGCTATGGGGGTAGCGGACAAGAGACCCAGTACTTC. The V gene is TRBV7-9, the J gene TRBJ2-5, with D tentatively TRBD2 (6 bases). The CDR3 has 15 residues. V dropped 4 bases and J dropped 2 bases, with 14 bases sitting between them. Germline loops: CDR1 SEHNR, CDR2 FQNEAQ (reference sequence).

The rearrangement links TRBV27 to TRBJ2-3; 7 bases are shared with TRBD2. There are 13 residues in the CDR3. Germline-derived CDR1 and CDR2 are MNHEY and SMNVEV (reference sequence). Germline trimming cut 2 bases from V and 4 bases from J; bases unmatched to any gene: 0. CDR3 sequence: CASSLGRADTQYF. The CDR3, as DNA: TGTGCCAGCAGTTTAGGGAGGGCAGATACGCAGTATTTT.

The gene calls are TRBV2 and TRBJ1-2; TRBD1 matches 9 bases. Germline trimming cut 6 bases from V and 7 bases from J; bases unmatched to any gene: 6. Per germline, CDR1 SNHLY and CDR2 FYNNEI. CDR3 length equals 13 residues. The CDR3 sequence is CASRVGTGSGYTF. The CDR3 nucleotides read TGTGCCAGCAGGGTTGGGACAGGGAGTGGCTACACCTTC.

CDR3 residues: CASSISRKRVRAGYTF. The CDR3 region has the DNA TGTGCCAGCAGCATTAGCCGCAAGCGGGTAAGGGCAGGCTACACCTTC. V gene TRBV3-1 (or the pseudogene TRBV3-2) combines with J gene TRBJ1-2; D not resolved. With 5 bases removed from V and 8 bases from J, the gap between germline ends came to 24 bases. Germline CDR1 and CDR2: LGHDT and YNNKEL (reference sequence). CDR3 length equals 16 residues.

This clone was observed a single time. The genes are TRBV28 and TRBJ1-5; D is perhaps TRBD1 (6 bases). V lost 5 bases to trimming and J lost 4 bases, with 12 bases between them. Per the germline V gene, CDR1 is MDHEN and CDR2 is SYDVKM. The CDR3 spans 14 residues. The CDR3, as DNA: TGTGCCAGCAGTCCGGAGACAGGTAATCAGCCCCAGCATTTT. It translates to CASSPETGNQPQHF.

The chain links TRBV9 to TRBJ1-2; tentative D call: TRBD1 (6 bases). This CDR3 contains 16 residues. The germline gives CDR1 SGDLS, CDR2 YYNGEE. The V end lost 0 bases, the J end lost 3 bases, and 15 bases lay between the germline ends. CDR3 sequence reads: CASSVEPRGYDYGYTF. Written as DNA, the CDR3 is TGTGCCAGCAGCGTAGAGCCCAGGGGATATGACTATGGCTACACCTTC.

The V call is TRBV6-5, the J call TRBJ2-2, with D hard to call. CDR1 and CDR2 from the germline V gene are MNHEY and SVGAGI. Deletions cut 5 bases from V and 8 bases from J, with 9 bases between. The CDR3 totals 12 residues. The CDR3 loop is CASSPRRGELFF. The CDR3 DNA reads as TGTGCCAGCAGTCCTCGGCGGGGGGAGCTGTTTTTT.

This sequence joins TRBV27 and TRBJ1-1, with D uncertain. Germline loops: CDR1 MNHEY, CDR2 SMNVEV (reference sequence). The ends were cut back, 3 bases at V and 4 bases at J, with 3 bases in the middle. The CDR3 is made up of 11 amino acids. CDR3 amino acids: CASSFGTEAFF. The CDR3 DNA is TGTGCCAGCAGTTTCGGCACTGAAGCTTTCTTT.

J is TRBJ2-2 and V is TRBV6-4, with 9 bases matching TRBD1. CDR3 length: 15 residues. The trim removed 6 bases at V and 4 bases at J, leaving 6 bases unmatched. CDR1 is MRHNA, CDR2 SNTAGT, per germline. CDR3 sequence (DNA): TGTGCCAGCAGACCGGGACAGGGTGTCACCGGGGAGCTGTTTTTT. Translated, it gives CASRPGQGVTGELFF.

The V and J genes are TRBV7-2 and TRBJ2-7, with D possibly matching TRBD1 (6 bases). Germline V lookup: CDR1 SGHTA, CDR2 FQGNSA. The V end lost 5 bases, the J end lost 3 bases, and 11 bases lay between the germline ends. This CDR3 contains 13 residues. CDR3 sequence reads: CASSRGHNYEQYV. The CDR3 region has the DNA TGTGCCAGCAGCCGGGGACACAACTACGAGCAGTACGTC.

This chain uses TRBV30 with TRBJ1-2; D call uncertain. Trimming pared 3 bases from V and 4 bases from J, leaving 15 bases between. The CDR3 totals 14 residues. The germline gives CDR1 GTSNPN, CDR2 SVGIG (reference sequence). CDR3 in DNA: TGTGCCTGGAGAGAGGTGGTTAAGAGCTATGGCTACACCTTC. This sequence encodes CAWREVVKSYGYTF. Supplemented by reference TRBV30 and TRBJ1-2, the full variable domain reads SQTIHQWPATLVQPVGSPLSLECTVEGTSNPNLYWYRQAAGRGLQLLFYSVGIGQISSEVPQNLSASRPQDRQFILSSKKLLLSDSGFYLCAWREVVKSYGYTFGSGTRLTVV.

The chain has TRBV5-1 and TRBJ2-1; D is uncertain. The V end was cut by 1 base, the J end by 4 bases, with 12 bases between. The CDR3 is made up of 15 amino acids. Germline CDR1 is SGHRS and CDR2 is YFSETQ. The CDR3 loop reads CASSLNSNMYNEQFF. The CDR3 coding sequence is TGCGCCAGCAGCTTGAATAGCAACATGTACAATGAGCAGTTCTTC.

This chain uses TRBV28 with TRBJ2-7; D not resolved. This CDR3 is built from 15 residues. V lost 1 base, J lost 3 bases, and 13 bases lay in between. Germline V gives CDR1 MDHEN, CDR2 SYDVKM. Here the CDR3 reads CASSLSGAFIYEQYF. CDR3 DNA sequence: TGTGCCAGCAGTTTATCAGGTGCTTTCATCTACGAGCAGTACTTC.

This sequence joins TRBV7-9 and TRBJ2-1, with 9 bases identical to TRBD2. CDR1 SEHNR and CDR2 FQNEAQ come from the germline V gene (reference sequence). The V and J ends lost 5 bases and 5 bases, in that order; junction bases with no gene match: 4. This CDR3 has 14 amino acids. The CDR3 nucleotides read TGTGCCAGCAGCCCCGGGACTAGCCACAATGAGCAGTTCTTC. It encodes CASSPGTSHNEQFF.

The chain couples TRBV6-5 to TRBJ2-3, with D tentatively TRBD2 (5 bases). Trimming shortened V by 7 bases and J by 6 bases, and 14 bases separated the two germline ends. The CDR3 spans 13 residues. Looked up from germline, CDR1 is MNHEY and CDR2 is SVGAGI. CDR3 sequence: CASTSPGEDTQYF. In DNA, the CDR3 is TGTGCCAGCACTTCCCCCGGGGAGGATACGCAGTATTTT.

The genes are TRBV24-1 and TRBJ1-5; no clear D gene. The ends were cut back, 2 bases at V and 4 bases at J, with 8 bases in the middle. The length of the CDR3 is 14 residues. Germline V gene sequence: CDR1 KGHDR, CDR2 SFDVKD. CDR3 nucleotide sequence: TGTGCCACCAGTGATTCCCAGCGTAATCAGCCCCAGCATTTT. Its protein product is CATSDSQRNQPQHF.

This clone was seen a few times. The chain combines TRBV7-6 with TRBJ2-5; 10 nucleotides agree with TRBD2. The germline V gene has CDR1 SGHVS and CDR2 FNYEAQ. V shed 1 base, J shed 5 bases, and the junction held 4 bases outside the gene matches. CDR3 length: 15 residues. The CDR3 coding sequence is TGTGCCAGCAGCTTAGGAATTAGCGGGGGGGAGACCCAGTACTTC. Protein: CASSLGISGGETQYF.

A single count supports this clone. The CDR3 sequence: CASSWGVGNLYGYTF. For the CDR3, the DNA is TGTGCCAGCAGCTGGGGGGTAGGGAATCTCTATGGCTACACCTTC. This sequence joins TRBV5-4 and TRBJ1-2, with D perhaps matching TRBD1 (5 bases). The CDR3 is 15 amino acids. CDR1 and CDR2 from the germline V gene are SGHNT and YYREEE (reference sequence). V was shortened by 3 bases and J by 4 bases, with 16 bases between the two germline ends.

The chain recombines TRBV5-4 with TRBJ2-3; D is uncertain. The CDR3 has 16 residues. CDR1 SGHNT and CDR2 YYREEE come from the germline V gene (reference sequence). The ends were cut back, 4 bases at V and 1 base at J, with 16 bases in the middle. The DNA for the CDR3 is TGTGCCAGCAGCCCCACTCTGGTCGCTGGCACAGATACGCAGTATTTT. Protein product: CASSPTLVAGTDTQYF.

The chain employs TRBV28 and TRBJ1-2; TRBD1 might be the D (6 bases). CDR1 and CDR2 (germline): MDHEN, SYDVKM. The CDR3 sequence is 14 residues long. V lost 2 bases to trimming and J lost 1 base, with 8 bases between them. The CDR3 sequence is CASSLRQVNYGYTF. Written as DNA, the CDR3 is TGTGCCAGCAGTTTACGACAGGTTAACTATGGCTACACCTTC.

This clone was seen a handful of times. J is TRBJ1-6 and V is TRBV7-9, with 9 bases identical to TRBD1. With 2 bases clipped from V and 13 bases from J, the junction kept 9 bases outside the gene matches. Germline loops: CDR1 SEHNR, CDR2 FQNEAQ (reference sequence). This CDR3 has 15 residues. The CDR3 protein is CASSLSVGTGYPLHF. The CDR3 nucleotides are TGTGCCAGCAGCTTAAGTGTGGGGACAGGGTACCCCCTCCACTTT.

This clone was recorded only once. The rearrangement uses TRBV28 and TRBJ1-1; no definite D call. The V gene's germline CDR1 is MDHEN and CDR2 SYDVKM. Trimming took off 6 bases at V and 4 bases at J, with 18 bases between the two ends. The CDR3 is 15 amino acids. This chain's CDR3 is CASRPETNPGTEAFF. The DNA of the CDR3 is TGTGCCAGCAGACCAGAGACAAATCCTGGCACTGAAGCTTTCTTT.

This rearrangement joins TRBV24-1 to TRBJ2-1; 8 positions agree with TRBD2. This CDR3 contains 17 residues. The V and J ends lost 5 bases and 8 bases, in that order; junction bases with no gene match: 16. The germline CDR1 and CDR2 sequences are KGHDR and SFDVKD. CDR3 sequence: CATSGGYGRGSGDEQFF. The CDR3 DNA reads TGTGCCACCAGTGGAGGGTACGGGAGGGGTTCTGGGGATGAGCAGTTCTTC.

The chain has TRBV9 and TRBJ1-6; the D gene is possibly TRBD1 (6 bases). V lost 0 bases, J lost 5 bases, and 9 bases lay in between. The CDR3 runs 15 residues. Germline loops: CDR1 SGDLS, CDR2 YYNGEE. The CDR3 loop reads CASSVGGLDNSPLHF. The DNA for the CDR3 is TGTGCCAGCAGCGTAGGGGGGCTTGATAATTCACCCCTCCACTTT. Full variable domain (rest looked up from reference TRBV9 and TRBJ1-6): DSGVTQTPKHLITATGQRVTLRCSPRSGDLSVYWYQQSLDQGLQFLIQYYNGEERAKGNILERFSAQQFPDLHSELNLSSLELGDSALYFCASSVGGLDNSPLHFGNGTRLTVT.

CDR3 nucleotide sequence: TGTGCCTCCCTGTCAGGCGGGAGCTCCTACAATGAGCAGTTCTTC. As protein: CASLSGGSSYNEQFF. The chain employs TRBV5-4 and TRBJ2-1, with 7 bases lining up with TRBD2. This CDR3 is built from 15 residues. Germline CDR1 is SGHNT and CDR2 is YYREEE (reference sequence). J was trimmed by 0 bases and V by 10 bases; bases with no gene match: 10.